This T cell receptor beta chain was found in a study of T-cell reconstitution after alpha-beta-depleted transplantation in children (dated by TCRdb to about 2016). Background on the whole study: The study quantitatively tracked T-cell immune reconstitution after TCRalphabeta/CD19-depleted allogeneic hematopoietic cell transplantation in children using TCR repertoire profiling.

The library was generated by PCR. Sequencing relied on an Illumina HiSeq 2500. TCR libraries were prepared with molecular barcoding, using unique molecular identifiers to normalize TCRbeta repertoire quantification. TCRdb took the public reads, trimmed them with fastp at Q25, ran MiXCR for clone calling and kept in-frame beta chains. Every CDR3 protein is listed once, alongside the most common genes and DNA of its rows. In all, the sample holds approximately 590,000 distinct CDR3 sequences, and under 12% of those were seen once. Together, the top ten hold 3.5% to 5% of the sample. The germline V gene encodes CDR1 SEHNR and CDR2 FQNEAQ (reference sequence). From the cysteine up to the phenylalanine, the CDR3 has a length of 16 residues. CDR3 DNA only is kept here, 48 bases in frame from base 1. V is reduced by 11 bases and J by 10 bases, leaving a spacing of 32 bases between them. A few counts support this clonotype. Its antigen is still unknown. Nothing much larger sits one base from this clone, and base qualities are not available.

The TCR was taken from a human donor who donated a stem cell graft to a child with acute myeloid leukemia. The sequencing used PBMCs from the stem cell graft donor, collected from the stem cell graft. The V and J segments used are TRBV7-9 and TRBJ1-2; the D gene assignment is ambiguous. The sequenced DNA: TGTGCCGAGCGCCCACCTGATATTTATGGTGTGAATGACTACACCTTC. It translates as CAERPPDIYGVNDYTF.